Each of the 9 T cell receptor beta chains below was sequenced from the same sample in a study of blood T cell repertoires in COVID-19. Profiled with immunoSEQ multiplex PCR; TCRdb holds only in-frame clones, not every one. This table has a few hundred thousand clones, roughly 88% appearing once. The material sequenced was PBMCs or T cells enriched from blood (not recorded which). All receptors derive from a man aged 18 to 29 who had recovered from COVID-19.

The chain joins TRBV2 to TRBJ1-4, with 8 nucleotides matching TRBD1. Germline V CDR1 and CDR2: SNHLY, FYNNEI. The CDR3 has 15 amino acids. V lost 8 bases to trimming and J lost 6 bases; unmatched junction nucleotides: 11. The CDR3, as DNA: TGTGCCAGCGGAAGACAGGGGATAGGGGATGAAAAACTGTTTTTT. The encoded protein is CASGRQGIGDEKLFF.

The chain has TRBV3-1 (or the pseudogene TRBV3-2) and TRBJ1-2, with a possible D match to TRBD1 (6 bases). Trimming removed 0 bases from V and 5 bases from J, with 13 bases in between. CDR1 is LGHDT, CDR2 YNNKEL, per germline (reference sequence). This CDR3 has 15 residues. In nucleotides, the CDR3 is TGTGCCAGCAGCCAAGATACCCAGGGGTTTTATGGCTACACCTTC. Its translation: CASSQDTQGFYGYTF.

The CDR3 DNA follows: TGTGCCACCAGTGAACCCCATACCCGGACAGTAAACTATGGCTACACCTTC. Translation gives CATSEPHTRTVNYGYTF. This rearrangement joins TRBV24-1 to TRBJ1-2; TRBD1 is a possible D gene (6 bases). The length of the CDR3 is 17 residues. CDR1 and CDR2 (germline): KGHDR, SFDVKD. Between the trimmed V and J ends, which lost 4 bases and 2 bases, there was a span of 19 bases.

This sequence joins TRBV25-1 and TRBJ1-4, with 9 bases aligning to TRBD1. The germline gives CDR1 MGHDK, CDR2 SYGVNS. Unmatched junction bases numbered 6, after V lost 5 bases and J lost 5 bases. The CDR3 is 15 amino acids. The CDR3 spells CASSPGQGPNEKLFF. CDR3 in DNA: TGTGCCAGCAGTCCAGGACAGGGGCCGAATGAAAAACTGTTTTTT.

This clone was counted a single time. This rearrangement joins TRBV7-8 to TRBJ1-2, with D possibly matching TRBD1 (5 bases). This CDR3 spans 14 amino acids. The V end lost 2 bases, the J end lost 4 bases, and 11 bases lay between the germline ends. Germline V lookup: CDR1 SGHVS, CDR2 FQNEAQ. The CDR3 bases are TGTGCCAGCAGCTTAAATCAGGGCTCCTATGGCTACACCTTC. Translating gives CASSLNQGSYGYTF.

The chain employs TRBV7-2 and TRBJ2-7; 8 positions agree with TRBD1. Germline V CDR1 and CDR2: SGHTA, FQGNSA. J gave up 3 bases and V 5 bases, and 9 bases lay outside the gene matches. The CDR3 extends over 15 amino acids. The CDR3 nucleotides are TGTGCCAGCAGCCGCCCCGGGACAGGCCTCTACGAGCAGTACTTC. This translates into CASSRPGTGLYEQYF.

The chain joins TRBV19 to TRBJ1-4; D is possibly TRBD1 (5 bases). This CDR3 has 17 residues. The ends were cut back, 10 bases at V and 8 bases at J, with 29 bases in the middle. Germline lookup yields CDR1 LNHDA and CDR2 SQIVND (reference sequence). CDR3 DNA sequence: TGTGCCACCAAGCCAGGCAGGGAGGGAACCTTGGCAGAAAAACTGTTTTTT. Encoded protein: CATKPGREGTLAEKLFF.

The rearrangement joins TRBV30 to TRBJ1-6; 9 bases match TRBD1. V shed 3 bases and J 11 bases; nucleotides not matched to a gene: 5. In germline, CDR1 is GTSNPN, CDR2 SVGIG (reference sequence). CDR3 length: 13 residues. In DNA, the CDR3 is TGTGCCTGGAGGGGACAGGGTGGGGCACCCCTCCACTTT. It is translated as CAWRGQGGAPLHF.

This chain uses TRBV15 with TRBJ2-7; D may be TRBD1 (6 bases). The CDR3 extends over 14 amino acids. V lost 0 bases and J 6 bases, leaving 12 bases between the germline ends. The germline CDR1 and CDR2 sequences are LNHNV and YYDKDF (reference sequence). The CDR3 spells CATSRDREGGEQYF. DNA for the CDR3: TGTGCCACCAGCAGAGACAGGGAAGGGGGCGAGCAGTACTTC.